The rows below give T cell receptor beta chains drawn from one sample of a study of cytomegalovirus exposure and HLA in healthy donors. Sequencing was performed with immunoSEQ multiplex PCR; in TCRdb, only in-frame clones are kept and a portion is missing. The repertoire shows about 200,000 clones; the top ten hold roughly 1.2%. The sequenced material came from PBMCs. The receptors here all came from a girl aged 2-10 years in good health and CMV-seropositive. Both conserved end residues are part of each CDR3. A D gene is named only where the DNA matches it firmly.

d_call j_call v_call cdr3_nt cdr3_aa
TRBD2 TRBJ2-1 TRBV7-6 TGTGCCAGCAGCCGCGGGACTAGTGGGTACAATGAGCAGTTCTTC CASSRGTSGYNEQFF
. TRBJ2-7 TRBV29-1 TGCAGCGTTGTGTTAGTCGAGCAGTACTTC CSVVLVEQYF
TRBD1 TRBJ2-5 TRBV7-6 TGTGCCAGCAGCGGCCTTGCGGGACAGGGAGGGGACCTCGAGACCCAGTACTTC CASSGLAGQGGDLETQYF
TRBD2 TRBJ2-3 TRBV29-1 TGCAGCGGATGGCTAGCGGGGACAGATACGCAGTATTTT CSGWLAGTDTQYF
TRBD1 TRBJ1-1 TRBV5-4 TGTGCCAGCAGCTCAATTATGGGACAGCTGCTAACTGAAGCTTTCTTT CASSSIMGQLLTEAFF
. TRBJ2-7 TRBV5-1 TGCGCCACCCCGCGGAGACTTGCCTACGAGCAGTACTTC CATPRRLAYEQYF
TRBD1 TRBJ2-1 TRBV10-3 TGTGCCATCCTACCGGGACAGGGGAATGAGCAGTTCTTC CAILPGQGNEQFF
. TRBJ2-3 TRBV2 TGTGCCAGTAACGGAGGCGGCACAGATACGCAGTATTTT CASNGGGTDTQYF
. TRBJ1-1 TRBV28 TGTGCCAGCAGTTTGCGGACTGAAGCTTTCTTT CASSLRTEAFF
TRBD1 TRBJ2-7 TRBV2 TGTGCCAGCAGTTACCCCGACAGGGCACTCGAGCAGTACTTC CASSYPDRALEQYF
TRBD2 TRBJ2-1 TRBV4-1 TGCGCCAGCAGCCAGCCGGGACTACCCTTTCACAATGAGCAGTTCTTC CASSQPGLPFHNEQFF
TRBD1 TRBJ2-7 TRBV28 TGTGCCAGCAGTTTCCCTCCTTTGACAGGGACCTACGAGCAGTACTTC CASSFPPLTGTYEQYF
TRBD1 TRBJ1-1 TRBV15 TGTGCCACCAGCAGACAGGGGGCGCACACTGAAGCTTTCTTT CATSRQGAHTEAFF
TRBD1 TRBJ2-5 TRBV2 TGTGCCAGCAGTGAAGCTGGGACAGGGTCCCAAGAGACCCAGTACTTC CASSEAGTGSQETQYF
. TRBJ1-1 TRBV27 TGTGCCAGCAGTGCGACAGTGAACACTGAAGCTTTCTTT CASSATVNTEAFF
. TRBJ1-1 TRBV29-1 TGCAGCGTTGAAGGTTTCGCGGAGTTTGAAGCTTTCTTT CSVEGFAEFEAFF
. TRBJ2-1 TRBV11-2 TGTGCCAGCAGCTTAGCGGCGGGATTCTCCTACAATGAGCAGTTCTTC CASSLAAGFSYNEQFF
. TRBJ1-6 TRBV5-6 TGTGCCAGCAGCTTGGACGGAGGGATCAATTCACCCCTCCACTTT CASSLDGGINSPLHF
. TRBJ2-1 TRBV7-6 TGTGCCAGCAGCCGGAGACAGGATGAGCAGTTCTTC CASSRRQDEQFF
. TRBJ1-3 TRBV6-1 TGTGGAGGCGGGGGCGCAGGAAACACCATATATTTT CGGGGAGNTIYF
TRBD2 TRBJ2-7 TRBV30 TGTGCCTGGAGCCGACTAGCAGGCGAGCAGTACTTC CAWSRLAGEQYF
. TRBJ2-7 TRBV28 TGTGCCAGCAGCCAAGGGGGGACAGCGGGCCACGAGCAGTACTTC CASSQGGTAGHEQYF
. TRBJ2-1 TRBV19 TGTGCCAGTACTCCTGGGGAGGTTAGGAATGAGCAGTTCTTC CASTPGEVRNEQFF
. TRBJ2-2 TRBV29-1 TGCAGCGTTGAGGTACCGGCCGGGGAGCTGTTTTTT CSVEVPAGELFF
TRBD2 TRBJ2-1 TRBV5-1 TGCGCCAGCAGCCTCTATCCCCGGACTAGCGGGATCAATGAGCAGTTCTTC CASSLYPRTSGINEQFF
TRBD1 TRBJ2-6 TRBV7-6 TGTGCCAGCAGCTTAGAGATAGGGACAGCTGGGGCCAACGTCCTGACTTTC CASSLEIGTAGANVLTF
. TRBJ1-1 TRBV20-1 TGCAGTGCGAATTCGGCAGGAGGTGCTTTCTTT CSANSAGGAFF
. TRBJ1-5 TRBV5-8 TGTGCCAGCAGCTTATCGCCTCGGACTTATAGCAATCAGCCCCAGCATTTT CASSLSPRTYSNQPQHF
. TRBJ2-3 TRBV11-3 TGTGCCAGCAGCTTAGGTTCAACTAGCACAGATACGCAGTATTTT CASSLGSTSTDTQYF
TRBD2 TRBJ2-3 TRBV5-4 TGTGCCAGCAGCTTGGGCAGAGCGGGGCCAAGCACAGATACGCAGTATTTT CASSLGRAGPSTDTQYF
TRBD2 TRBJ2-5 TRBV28 TGTGCCAGCAGTTTTATTCCTAGCGGGACCGGAGGGACCCAGTACTTC CASSFIPSGTGGTQYF
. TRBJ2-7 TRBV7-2 TGTGCCAGCAGCTTCTCCGGGGGTGACTACGAGCAGTACTTC CASSFSGGDYEQYF
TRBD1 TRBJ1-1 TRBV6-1 TGTGCCGGCTCGAACAGGGGGGGCACTGAAGCTTTCTTT CAGSNRGGTEAFF
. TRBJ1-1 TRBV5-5 TGTGCCAGCCGCCTCGGACTTCACACTATGAACACTGAAGCTTTCTTT CASRLGLHTMNTEAFF
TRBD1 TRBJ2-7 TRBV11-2 TGTGCCAGCAGCCGGGGAAACAGGGGAGTCTACGAGCAGTACTTC CASSRGNRGVYEQYF
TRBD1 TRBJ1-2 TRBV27 TGTGCCAGCAGTGATCTACAGGGGGTAGACTATGGCTACACCTTC CASSDLQGVDYGYTF
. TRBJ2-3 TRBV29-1 TGCAGCGTCTTGCCGCAGACTCCTAGCACAGATACGCAGTATTTT CSVLPQTPSTDTQYF
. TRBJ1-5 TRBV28 TGTGCCAGCAATCCCTCCCCCGGTACAGGGAGCAATCAGCCCCAGCATTTT CASNPSPGTGSNQPQHF
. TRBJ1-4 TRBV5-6 TGTGCCAGCAGCTTTGGGAGCCGAGAAAAACTGTTTTTT CASSFGSREKLFF
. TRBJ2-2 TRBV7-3 TGTGCCAGCAGCCCTACCATAACCGGGGAGCTGTTTTTT CASSPTITGELFF
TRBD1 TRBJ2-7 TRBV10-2 TGCGCCAGCAGTGACAGGACAGGAGCTTCCGAGCAGTACTTC CASSDRTGASEQYF
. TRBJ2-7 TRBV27 TGTGCCAGCAGTACCGGACTCTCCGCCTCCTACGAGCAGTACTTC CASSTGLSASYEQYF